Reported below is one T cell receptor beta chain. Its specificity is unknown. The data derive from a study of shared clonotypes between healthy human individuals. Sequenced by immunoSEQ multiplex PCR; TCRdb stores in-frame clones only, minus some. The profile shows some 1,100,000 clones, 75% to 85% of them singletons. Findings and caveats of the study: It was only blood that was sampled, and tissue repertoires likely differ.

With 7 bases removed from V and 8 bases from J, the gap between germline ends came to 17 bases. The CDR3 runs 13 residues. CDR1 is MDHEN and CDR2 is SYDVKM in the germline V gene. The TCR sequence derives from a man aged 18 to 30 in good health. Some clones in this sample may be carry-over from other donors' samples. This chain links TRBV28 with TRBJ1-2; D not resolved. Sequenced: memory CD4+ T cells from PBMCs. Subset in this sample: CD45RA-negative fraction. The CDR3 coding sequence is TGTGCCAGCAACGCGTCCTGGAGGCTAGGCTACACCTTC. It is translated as CASNASWRLGYTF.